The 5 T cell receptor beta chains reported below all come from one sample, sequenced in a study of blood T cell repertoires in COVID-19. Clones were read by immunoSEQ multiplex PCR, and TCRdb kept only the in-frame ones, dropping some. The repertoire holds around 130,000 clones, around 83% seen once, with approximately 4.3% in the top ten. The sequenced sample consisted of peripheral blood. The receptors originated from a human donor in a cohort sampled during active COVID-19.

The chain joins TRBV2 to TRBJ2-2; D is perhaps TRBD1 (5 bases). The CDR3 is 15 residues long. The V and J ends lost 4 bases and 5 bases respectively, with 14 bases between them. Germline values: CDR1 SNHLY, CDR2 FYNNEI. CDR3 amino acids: CASSGGRGWTGELFF. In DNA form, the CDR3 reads TGTGCCAGCAGTGGGGGAAGGGGATGGACCGGGGAGCTGTTTTTT.

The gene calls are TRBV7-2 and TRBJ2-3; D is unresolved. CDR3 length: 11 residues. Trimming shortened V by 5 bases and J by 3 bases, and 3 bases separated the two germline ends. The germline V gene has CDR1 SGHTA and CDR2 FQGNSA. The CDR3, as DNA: TGTGCCAGCAGCCCTACAGATACGCAGTATTTT. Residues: CASSPTDTQYF.

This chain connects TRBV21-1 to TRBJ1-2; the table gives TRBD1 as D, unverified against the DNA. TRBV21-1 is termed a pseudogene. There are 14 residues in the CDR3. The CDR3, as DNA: TGTGCCAGCAGCACTCGAATACAGGGTAAAGGCTACACCTTC. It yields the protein CASSTRIQGKGYTF.

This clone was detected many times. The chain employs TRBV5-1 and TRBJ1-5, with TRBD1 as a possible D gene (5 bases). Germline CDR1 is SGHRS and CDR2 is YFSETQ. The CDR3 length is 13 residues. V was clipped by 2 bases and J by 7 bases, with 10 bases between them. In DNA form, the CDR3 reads TGCGCCAGCAGCTTTAACAGGCCCCAGCCCCAGCATTTT. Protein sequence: CASSFNRPQPQHF.

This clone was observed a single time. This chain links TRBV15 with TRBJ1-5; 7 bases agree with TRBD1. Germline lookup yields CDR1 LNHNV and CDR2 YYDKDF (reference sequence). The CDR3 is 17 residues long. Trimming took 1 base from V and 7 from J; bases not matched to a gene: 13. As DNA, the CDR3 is TGTGCCACCAGCAGAGCCAGGGGGACGTCGTTAGGGCAGCCCCAGCATTTT. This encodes CATSRARGTSLGQPQHF.